This is a list of T cell receptor beta chains from one sample in a study of Ad26.COV2.S vaccination and SARS-CoV-2 variants. The protocol was immunoSEQ multiplex PCR, while the TCRdb copy is restricted to in-frame clones and leaves out a portion. Of 350,000 to 450,000 clones in the sample, about nine tenths were seen once. The specimen comprised peripheral blood, sampled in a trial of Ad26.COV2.S vaccine versus placebo. These receptors were taken from a person aged 18-65 years who received the Ad26.COV2.S COVID-19 vaccine or a placebo. CDR3s include the opening cysteine and the closing phenylalanine or tryptophan. D genes are given only for firm matches. Rows give clone size only sometimes, using once, few, many, or a class for an expanded clone.

>TRBJ1-2|NA|TRBD1|TRBV3-1/TRBV3-2
TGTGCCAGCAGCGCCTCGGACAGGGAAAAATACACCTTC
CASSASDREKYTF
>TRBJ2-1|NA|NA|TRBV7-8
TGTGCCAGCAGCTTATCCCGGGGGGCCCCCTACAATGAGCAGTTCTTC
CASSLSRGAPYNEQFF
>TRBJ1-4|NA|TRBD1|TRBV28
TGTGCCAGCAGTTCATTCGACAGGGGGACGTTTAATGAAAAACTGTTTTTT
CASSSFDRGTFNEKLFF
>TRBJ1-1|NA|NA|TRBV27
TGTGCCAGCAGTCCACAGGGACCTAGAGATGAAGCTTTCTTT
CASSPQGPRDEAFF
>TRBJ2-5|NA|NA|TRBV6-1
TGTGCCAGCATTGAGTCAGGGGTCCCGTACCAAGAGACCCAGTACTTC
CASIESGVPYQETQYF
>TRBJ1-1|NA|NA|TRBV6-5
TGTGCCAGCACTCAGGGATGGACTGAAGCTTTCTTT
CASTQGWTEAFF
>TRBJ2-7|NA|TRBD1|TRBV7-6
TGTGCCAGCAGCTTAGCGGTATCAGGGGGCGAGCAGTACTTC
CASSLAVSGGEQYF
>TRBJ2-2|once|TRBD2|TRBV3-1/TRBV3-2
TGTGCCAGCAGCCAAGATCTTGGGCTAGCGGGGGGGCCCGGGAACGGGGAGCTGTTTTTT
CASSQDLGLAGGPGNGELFF
>TRBJ1-5|NA|TRBD1|TRBV4-1
TGCGCCAGCAGCCAAACCGGGACAGGGGTTCAGCCCCAGCATTTT
CASSQTGTGVQPQHF
>TRBJ1-1|NA|NA|TRBV18
TGTGCCAGCTCACCACCGGCCGGATTCAACACTGAAGCTTTCTTT
CASSPPAGFNTEAFF
>TRBJ2-7|NA|NA|TRBV5-1
TGCGCCAGCAGCTTTTACAGCTCCTACGAGCAGTACTTC
CASSFYSSYEQYF
>TRBJ1-1|NA|NA|TRBV19
TGTGCCAGTAGCAATCCTCCGGGTAACACTGAAGCTTTCTTT
CASSNPPGNTEAFF
>TRBJ1-1|NA|TRBD1|TRBV6-1
TGTGCCAGCAGTGAAGTACAGGGGGCGAACACTGAAGCTTTCTTT
CASSEVQGANTEAFF
>TRBJ2-5|NA|TRBD2|TRBV4-3
TGCGCCAGCAGCCAAATGTTGGGGGGGGGTGAAGAGACCCAGTACTTC
CASSQMLGGGEETQYF
>TRBJ2-4|NA|NA|TRBV7-9
TGTGCCAGCAGCCAGAGGGGGGCCGGGAACATTCAGTACTTC
CASSQRGAGNIQYF
>TRBJ2-2|once|TRBD1|TRBV7-6
TGTGCCAGCAGCTTAGCAGAGGACAGGGCCACCGGGGAGCTGTTTTTT
CASSLAEDRATGELFF
>TRBJ2-7|NA|NA|TRBV27
TGTGCCAGCAAACAGGGATTAACAACGGGGGAGCAGTACTTC
CASKQGLTTGEQYF
>TRBJ2-5|NA|NA|TRBV5-4
TGTGCCAGCAGCTCCGGGAACGAAGAGACCCAGTACTTC
CASSSGNEETQYF
>TRBJ1-2|NA|NA|TRBV4-1
TGCGCCAGCAGCCATCTTGTCCCGGGCCGCTCCAGGGGCAACTATGGCTACACCTTC
CASSHLVPGRSRGNYGYTF
>TRBJ1-2|NA|NA|TRBV28
TGTGCCAGCAGTTCAACAGGAATTGTCACCTATGGCTACACCTTC
CASSSTGIVTYGYTF
>TRBJ2-4|NA|NA|TRBV30
TGTGCCTGGAGTGTTGGGATGATTAGCTCCAAAAACATTCAGTACTTC
CAWSVGMISSKNIQYF
>TRBJ1-2|NA|TRBD1|TRBV6-5
TGTGCCAGCAGTTACCGACAGGGGGGTCGGGGCTACACCTTC
CASSYRQGGRGYTF
>TRBJ2-1|NA|TRBD2|TRBV3-1/TRBV3-2
TGTGCCAGCAGCCAGAGACTAGCGGGGGTGATCAATGAGCAGTTCTTC
CASSQRLAGVINEQFF
>TRBJ2-1|NA|NA|TRBV7-9
TGTGCCAGCAGTTATCAGGGACCTATAAACAATGAGCAGTTCTTC
CASSYQGPINNEQFF
>TRBJ2-5|NA|NA|TRBV5-8
TGTGCCAGCAGCTTGGGCGGCGTATGGACCCAGTACTTC
CASSLGGVWTQYF
>TRBJ1-6|NA|NA|TRBV18
TGTGCCAGCTCACCGTTAGATGGGGCAGGTAATTCACCCCTCCACTTT
CASSPLDGAGNSPLHF
>TRBJ2-5|NA|TRBD1|TRBV19
TGTGCCAGTTTTCGAGGACCTAGGGACAGCACCGACTTC
CASFRGPRDSTDF
>TRBJ2-1|NA|NA|TRBV7-2
TGTGCCAGCAGCTTAGGGGGCGGGGCCCGGACGGATGAGCAGTTCTTC
CASSLGGGARTDEQFF
>TRBJ2-7|NA|TRBD1|TRBV11-2
TGTGCCAGCAGCTCATGGACAGGGCCCGAGCAGTACTTC
CASSSWTGPEQYF
>TRBJ1-3|NA|NA|TRBV27
TGTGCCAGCAGTAGGCCTGGAAACACCATATATTTT
CASSRPGNTIYF
>TRBJ1-5|NA|NA|TRBV27
TGTGCCAGCAGTTTATTATGGGGGCAGGGTCAGCCCCAGCATTTT
CASSLLWGQGQPQHF
>TRBJ2-5|few|NA|TRBV6-5
TGTGCCAGCAGTTACTCAAGGGGGCAAGAGACCCAGTACTTC
CASSYSRGQETQYF
>TRBJ1-2|NA|NA|TRBV6-6
TGTGCCAGCAGCACAAACCAACTGGGGCATATTTCGACGGATTTTTATGGCTACACCTTC
CASSTNQLGHISTDFYGYTF